The T cell receptor beta chain described here comes from a study of blood T cell repertoires in COVID-19. On the study more broadly: The samples span acute and convalescent COVID-19 from the United States, Italy and Spain. T cells, B-cell-depleted T cells, or PBMCs supplied cDNA or gDNA.

Per the original methods: Estimates of nucleated cell counts were drawn from the amplification of reference gene primers. Clones were read by immunoSEQ multiplex PCR, and TCRdb kept only the in-frame ones, dropping some. That table gives V, J and clone size, and the DNA gave D and trimming. The data contain roughly 180,000 clones, over 70% of them singletons. This CDR3 comprises 15 residues. Germline loops: CDR1 SNHLY, CDR2 FYNNEI. Trimming took 3 bases from V and 4 from J; bases not matched to a gene: 5. Sequences were obtained from PBMCs or T cells enriched from blood (not recorded which). The chain recombines TRBV2 with TRBJ2-1, with TRBD1 identical over 8 bases. This sequence originates from a woman aged 40 to 50 with acute COVID-19. CDR3 coding DNA: TGTGCCAGCAGTGATTTAGGACAGGGATACAATGAGCAGTTCTTC. Protein: CASSDLGQGYNEQFF.